Listed here are 30 T cell receptor beta chains from one sample, sequenced in a study of T cell repertoires in cytomegalovirus infection. TCRdb itself ran the reads through MiXCR, one entry per CDR3 protein. The table records about 570,000 distinct CDR3 sequences, almost 40% of them present only once. No antigen has been identified for these receptors. This material consisted of cultured PBMCs, taken from culture after CMV antigen stimulation. The receptors were sampled from a human donor in good health (CMV status not recorded). Some clones in this sample may be carry-over from other donors' samples.

The rearrangement uses TRBV4-1 and TRBJ2-7; D call uncertain. V lost 0 bases and J lost 9, with 12 bases in between. In germline, CDR1 is MGHRA, CDR2 YSYEKL. The CDR3 is 13 residues long. The CDR3 sequence: CASSQDSKFVQYF. CDR3 DNA: TGCGCCAGCAGCCAAGATTCAAAGTTTGTGCAGTACTTC.

V is TRBV6-2 or TRBV6-3 and J is TRBJ1-5; D gene uncertain. Per germline, CDR1 MNHEY and CDR2 SVGEGT. The V and J ends lost 4 bases and 4 bases respectively, with 8 bases between them. The CDR3 is 13 amino acids. This CDR3 is CASSWRQNQPQHF. In DNA, the CDR3 is TGTGCCAGCAGTTGGCGCCAGAATCAGCCCCAGCATTTT.

This clonotype was observed a handful of times. The CDR3 loop is CASTLGGDYEQYF. CDR3 DNA: TGTGCCAGCACCCTGGGGGGAGACTACGAGCAGTACTTC. This rearrangement joins TRBV12-3 or TRBV12-4 to TRBJ2-7; possible D gene TRBD2, 6 bases. V gave up 7 bases and J gave up 3 bases, with 13 bases separating them. CDR3 length: 13 amino acids.

At least ten counts were recorded for this clonotype. The rearrangement uses TRBV7-2 and TRBJ1-5; no firm D call. Looked up from germline, CDR1 is SGHTA and CDR2 is FQGNSA. The CDR3 totals 14 residues. V was cut by 4 bases and J by 5 bases, with 12 bases left in between. CDR3 residues: CASSYDIGYQPQHF. The CDR3 DNA reads TGTGCCAGCAGCTATGACATTGGGTATCAGCCCCAGCATTTT.

The chain uses TRBV11-2 and TRBJ1-2; perhaps TRBD1 as D (5 bases). This CDR3 is built from 14 residues. Germline V CDR1 and CDR2: SGHAT, FQNNGV. V was clipped by 5 bases and J by 6 bases, with 16 bases between them. DNA of the CDR3: TGTGCCAGCAGCCCCACCTGGGGCGGACATGGCTACACCTTC. Translation: CASSPTWGGHGYTF.

V and J are TRBV4-3 and TRBJ2-1, with TRBD1 identical over 8 bases. CDR1 LGHNA and CDR2 YSLEER come from the germline V gene. This CDR3 has 16 amino acids. V was clipped by 3 bases and J by 4 bases; unmatched bases: 8. The CDR3 loop is CASSQDTGGGYNEQFF. In DNA, the CDR3 is TGCGCCAGCAGCCAGGACACAGGGGGTGGTTACAATGAGCAGTTCTTC.

The V and J genes are TRBV12-3 or TRBV12-4 and TRBJ1-5; a possible D gene is TRBD1 (5 bases). V dropped 6 bases and J dropped 6 bases, with 18 bases sitting between them. The CDR3 contains 15 residues. The CDR3 loop is CASSLGGGNGQPQHF. For the CDR3, the DNA is TGTGCCAGCAGCCTAGGTGGGGGGAACGGTCAGCCCCAGCATTTT.

The chain links TRBV7-2 to TRBJ2-3; the D is unclear. This CDR3 has 14 amino acids. Germline CDR1 reads SGHTA; CDR2 reads FQGNSA. Trimming removed 5 bases at V and 2 bases at J, with 11 bases between. The chain's CDR3 is CASSLYMNTDTQYF. CDR3 DNA: TGTGCCAGCAGCCTATACATGAACACAGATACGCAGTATTTT.

This sequence joins TRBV20-1 and TRBJ2-7; TRBD2 matches 8 bases. The V segment lost 3 bases and the J segment 6 bases; nucleotides outside the gene matches: 16. From germline, CDR1 is DFQATT and CDR2 SNEGSKA (reference sequence). This CDR3 is built from 16 residues. The CDR3 DNA reads as TGCAGTGCTAGCGGGGCCCCGGGACTAGATAGTTCCGAGCAGTACTTC. It codes for CSASGAPGLDSSEQYF.

This clonotype has just a few counts. The chain links TRBV3-1 to TRBJ1-4; D gene unclear. Germline loops: CDR1 LGHDT, CDR2 YNNKEL (reference sequence). V was pared by 2 bases and J by 7 bases, with 11 bases between. The CDR3 covers 14 residues. The CDR3 DNA follows: TGTGCCAGCAGCCAAAGCCACTCGGGTGAAAAACTGTTTTTT. Amino acid sequence: CASSQSHSGEKLFF.

The chain couples TRBV19 to TRBJ2-7; unclear D gene. Germline V gives CDR1 LNHDA, CDR2 SQIVND (reference sequence). The CDR3 spans 14 residues. Trimming left V 7 bases short and J 0 bases short, with 13 bases between. CDR3 DNA: TGTGCCAGTAAAGAGTACACAAGCTCCTACGAGCAGTACTTC. This gives the protein CASKEYTSSYEQYF.

V usage is TRBV2 and J usage is TRBJ2-1; 7 bases are a match to TRBD1. CDR1 is SNHLY, CDR2 FYNNEI, per germline. The CDR3 sequence is 16 residues long. The V and J ends lost 5 bases and 3 bases, in that order; junction bases with no gene match: 10. CDR3 sequence reads: CASSYNRDRHYNEQFF. Written as DNA, the CDR3 is TGTGCCAGCAGTTATAACCGGGACAGACACTACAATGAGCAGTTCTTC.

The chain has TRBV11-3 and TRBJ2-1, with TRBD1 identical over 8 bases. The J segment lost 0 bases and the V segment lost 4 bases, leaving 2 bases of the junction unmatched. Germline V gene sequence: CDR1 SGHNT, CDR2 YENEEA. CDR3 length: 15 amino acids. CDR3 DNA sequence: TGTGCCAGCAGCTGGCAGGGGGCCTCCTACAATGAGCAGTTCTTC. Translating it yields CASSWQGASYNEQFF.

The chain employs TRBV9 and TRBJ2-2, with TRBD1 matching over 10 bases. Germline V gives CDR1 SGDLS, CDR2 YYNGEE. V was clipped by 0 bases and J by 5 bases; unmatched bases: 7. The CDR3 runs to 17 residues. This CDR3 is CASSVEWGTGETGELFF. For the CDR3, the DNA is TGTGCCAGCAGCGTAGAATGGGGGACAGGGGAAACCGGGGAGCTGTTTTTT.

This chain joins TRBV19 and TRBJ2-7; a weak D match, TRBD1 (6 bases). The germline V gene has CDR1 LNHDA and CDR2 SQIVND (reference sequence). The CDR3 has 16 amino acids. V lost 6 bases to trimming and J lost 4 bases, with 22 bases between them. CDR3 in amino acids: CASSPMGRAGDYEQYF. The CDR3 DNA follows: TGTGCCAGTAGCCCAATGGGGCGGGCAGGGGATTACGAGCAGTACTTC.

The chain couples TRBV27 to TRBJ1-1, with a tentative D call TRBD1 (6 bases). The CDR3 is made up of 13 amino acids. Looked up from germline, CDR1 is MNHEY and CDR2 is SMNVEV (reference sequence). The germline V and J ends were trimmed by 6 bases and 6 bases, with 14 bases remaining between them. Here the CDR3 reads CASSYRGLAEAFF. The DNA for the CDR3 is TGTGCCAGCAGCTACCGGGGGCTGGCTGAAGCTTTCTTT.

The chain has TRBV12-3 or TRBV12-4 and TRBJ2-2; the match to TRBD2 covers 10 bases. This CDR3 region has 15 residues. The junction had 6 bases not matched to a gene; V was cut back by 5 bases and J by 6 bases. The CDR3 protein is CASSAAGGSAGELFF. The CDR3 bases are TGTGCCAGCAGTGCAGCGGGGGGGTCGGCCGGGGAGCTGTTTTTT.

To note about this clonotype: Lacking the conserved final phenylalanine or tryptophan, this CDR3 likely reflects a read error. The chain uses TRBV7-9 and TRBJ2-5; D uncertain. The germline gives CDR1 SEHNR, CDR2 FQNEAQ (reference sequence). The V end lost 6 bases, the J end lost 0 bases, and 8 bases lay between the germline ends. The CDR3 has 13 residues. CDR3 nucleotides: TGTGCCAGCAGTACAGCGTACCAAGAGACCCAGTACATC. Translation gives CASSTAYQETQYI.

The chain links TRBV28 to TRBJ2-7; D possibly corresponds to TRBD2 (6 bases). Germline V gene lookup returns CDR1 MDHEN and CDR2 SYDVKM. V gave up 9 bases and J gave up 5 bases, with 11 bases separating them. There are 11 residues in the CDR3. This CDR3 reads CASLEGNEQYF. CDR3 bases: TGTGCCAGTTTGGAGGGTAACGAGCAGTACTTC.

In its sample, this clonotype was seen a few times. V and J are TRBV7-6 and TRBJ2-7; TRBD2 is a possible D gene (6 bases). This CDR3 is built from 16 residues. V was clipped by 1 base and J by 2 bases, with 15 bases between them. The V gene's germline CDR1 is SGHVS and CDR2 FNYEAQ. CDR3 in amino acids: CASSLGAGGVPYEQYF. The CDR3 region has the DNA TGTGCCAGCAGCTTAGGTGCCGGGGGAGTGCCCTACGAGCAGTACTTC.

This chain joins TRBV7-2 and TRBJ2-7, with 11 bases matching TRBD2. Losses at the gene ends were 5 bases for V and 2 bases for J; bases not matched to a gene: 5. CDR1 is SGHTA and CDR2 is FQGNSA in the germline V gene. This CDR3 is 15 amino acids long. CDR3 in amino acids: CASSKGLAETYEQYF. As DNA, the CDR3 is TGTGCCAGCAGCAAGGGACTAGCGGAGACCTACGAGCAGTACTTC. The variable domain in full, with the rest retrieved from reference TRBV7-2 and TRBJ2-7, is GAGVSQSPSNKVTEKGKDVELRCDPISGHTALYWYRQSLGQGLEFLIYFQGNSAPDKSGLPSDRFSAERTGGSVSTLTIQRTQQEDSAVYLCASSKGLAETYEQYFGPGTRLTVT.

This clonotype was seen a few times. In DNA form, the CDR3 reads TGTGCCAGCAGCCAAGAGGGCAACTATGGCTACACCTTC. This codes for CASSQEGNYGYTF. This chain links TRBV4-2 with TRBJ1-2; D is undetermined. CDR1 and CDR2 from the germline V gene are LGHNA and YNFKEQ. The CDR3 covers 13 residues. V shed 0 bases and J shed 2 bases, with 4 bases lying between them.

This clonotype was seen more than once but under ten times. This chain connects TRBV6-5 to TRBJ2-1; D is unclear. The CDR3 totals 15 residues. Deletions cut 2 bases from V and 8 bases from J, with 16 bases between. In germline, CDR1 is MNHEY, CDR2 SVGAGI. CDR3 residues: CASSYEWGSRHEQFF. CDR3 nucleotides: TGTGCCAGCAGTTACGAGTGGGGATCCAGGCATGAGCAGTTCTTC.

This clonotype showed up just a few times. This chain joins TRBV27 and TRBJ2-2, with 8 nucleotides matching TRBD1. Trimming took 5 bases from V and 0 from J; bases not matched to a gene: 14. Germline V gene lookup returns CDR1 MNHEY and CDR2 SMNVEV (reference sequence). The CDR3 totals 19 residues. The CDR3 reads CASSGRRYSGGANTGELFF. DNA for the CDR3: TGTGCCAGCAGTGGAAGGAGGTACTCAGGGGGCGCGAACACCGGGGAGCTGTTTTTT.

This clonotype showed up just a few times. The genes are TRBV4-2 and TRBJ2-7; D is undetermined. The CDR3 covers 13 residues. In germline, CDR1 is LGHNA, CDR2 YNFKEQ. The ends were cut back, 4 bases at V and 3 bases at J, with 10 bases in the middle. CDR3 DNA: TGTGCCAGCAGCCGCACAGTCAACTACGAGCAGTACTTC. Its protein is CASSRTVNYEQYF.

The chain joins TRBV7-9 to TRBJ2-4; possibly TRBD1 for D (8 bases). This CDR3 is built from 13 residues. Germline V lookup: CDR1 SEHNR, CDR2 FQNEAQ (reference sequence). The V gene lost 7 bases and the J gene lost 7 bases, with 14 bases spanning the gap. The CDR3 here is CASTSQGGNIQYF. DNA of the CDR3: TGTGCCAGCACCTCACAGGGGGGGAACATTCAGTACTTC.

This clonotype was picked up a small number of times. The chain employs TRBV7-2 and TRBJ2-7; possibly TRBD1 for D (5 bases). Germline CDR1 SGHTA, CDR2 FQGNSA. The CDR3 is 13 residues long. The ends were cut back, 3 bases at V and 6 bases at J, with 12 bases in the middle. The CDR3 region is CASSFFQGSEQYF. CDR3 coding DNA: TGTGCCAGCAGCTTTTTCCAGGGATCCGAGCAGTACTTC.

This clonotype was detected a few times. This chain joins TRBV12-3 or TRBV12-4 and TRBJ2-3, with 8 bases fitting TRBD2. The CDR3 consists of 15 residues. J lost 5 bases, V lost 2 bases, and 6 bases had no gene match. The CDR3 loop reads CASSLRPSGLDTQYF. CDR3 nucleotide sequence: TGTGCCAGCAGTTTAAGGCCTAGCGGGTTAGATACGCAGTATTTT.

This clonotype was detected only a few times. This sequence joins TRBV7-2 and TRBJ2-1; a weak D match, TRBD1 (7 bases). Germline V gene sequence: CDR1 SGHTA, CDR2 FQGNSA. The CDR3 has 16 residues. Trimming shortened V by 8 bases and J by 7 bases, and 24 bases separated the two germline ends. The CDR3 loop reads CASSQQGGSFLNEQFF. The DNA of the CDR3 is TGTGCCAGCTCTCAGCAGGGGGGTTCGTTTTTGAATGAGCAGTTCTTC.

This clonotype was recorded a few times. The V and J genes are TRBV7-9 and TRBJ1-5, with D uncertain. Germline V lookup: CDR1 SEHNR, CDR2 FQNEAQ (reference sequence). Trimming took off 3 bases at V and 6 bases at J, with 15 bases between the two ends. The length of the CDR3 is 15 residues. This chain's CDR3 is CASSFEGSESQPQHF. In nucleotides, the CDR3 is TGTGCCAGCAGCTTCGAAGGCTCGGAATCTCAGCCCCAGCATTTT. Drawing the rest from reference TRBV7-9 and TRBJ1-5, the complete variable domain is DTGVSQNPRHKITKRGQNVTFRCDPISEHNRLYWYRQTLGQGPEFLTYFQNEAQLEKSRLLSDRFSAERPKGSFSTLEIQRTEQGDSAMYLCASSFEGSESQPQHFGDGTRLSIL.